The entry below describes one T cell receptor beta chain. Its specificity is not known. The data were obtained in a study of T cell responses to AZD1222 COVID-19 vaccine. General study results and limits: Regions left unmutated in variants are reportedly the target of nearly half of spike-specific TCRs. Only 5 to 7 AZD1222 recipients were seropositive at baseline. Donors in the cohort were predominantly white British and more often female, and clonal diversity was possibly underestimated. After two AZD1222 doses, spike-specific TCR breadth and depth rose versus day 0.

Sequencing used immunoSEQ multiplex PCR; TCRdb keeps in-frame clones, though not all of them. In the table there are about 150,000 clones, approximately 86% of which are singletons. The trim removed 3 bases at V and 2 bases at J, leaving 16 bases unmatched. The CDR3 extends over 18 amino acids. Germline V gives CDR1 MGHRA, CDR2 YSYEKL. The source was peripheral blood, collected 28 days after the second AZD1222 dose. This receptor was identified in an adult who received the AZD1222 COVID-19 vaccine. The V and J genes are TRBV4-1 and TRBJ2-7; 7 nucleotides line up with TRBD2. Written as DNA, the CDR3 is TGCGCCAGCAGCCACATGCCAGCCCCGGGCGGGGGAGCCTACGAGCAGTACTTC. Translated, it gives CASSHMPAPGGGAYEQYF.